Below are 10 T cell receptor beta chains sequenced from a single sample in a study of blood T cell repertoires in COVID-19 (TCRdb year 2020). The library was generated by the immunoSEQ multiplex PCR assay. This is the immuneACCESS table as TCRdb keeps it, with only in-frame sequences that have V and J called. A part of the clones is gone; compared with another copy, unresolved V genes explain less than half, and the rest is unexplained. The sample includes more than 200,000 clones, with around nine tenths observed a single time. Clones ranked in the top ten supply approximately 2% of the sample. What was sequenced was peripheral blood. The receptors derive from a man aged 25 to 40 with active or convalescent COVID-19.

The CDR3 sequence: CASSLGLAIYNEQFF. Written as DNA, the CDR3 is TGTGCCAGCAGCCTCGGACTAGCGATTTACAATGAGCAGTTCTTC. The chain employs TRBV7-9 and TRBJ2-1; 9 positions match TRBD2. The CDR3 is made up of 15 amino acids. From germline, CDR1 is SEHNR and CDR2 FQNEAQ (reference sequence). V lost 5 bases and J lost 4; bases outside the gene matches: 6.

This clone is a singleton in its sample. The chain employs TRBV4-3 and TRBJ1-3; D is unresolved. The V and J ends lost 5 bases and 5 bases respectively, with 10 bases between them. Per the germline V gene, CDR1 is LGHNA and CDR2 is YSLEER. The CDR3 has 13 amino acids. Written as DNA, the CDR3 is TGCGCCAGCAGCGTGGGAGTCCGAAACACCATATATTTT. It encodes CASSVGVRNTIYF.

The chain has TRBV10-1 and TRBJ2-1; tentatively, D is TRBD2 (6 bases). Trimming cost V 0 bases and J 0 bases, with 21 bases left between them. CDR3 length: 20 amino acids. Germline CDR1 reads WNHNN; CDR2 reads SYGVQD (reference sequence). This CDR3 reads CASSESSVPGARVSYNEQFF. The CDR3 DNA reads as TGCGCCAGCAGTGAGTCGTCGGTTCCGGGAGCTCGCGTCTCCTACAATGAGCAGTTCTTC.

The sample holds one count of this clone. The J gene is TRBJ1-2, the V gene TRBV28; D is uncertain. The CDR3 has 12 amino acids. Germline V lookup: CDR1 MDHEN, CDR2 SYDVKM. The V end lost 5 bases, the J end lost 4 bases, and 8 bases lay between the germline ends. CDR3 nucleotides: TGTGCCAGCAGTCGGTCGCGCTATGGCTACACCTTC. Amino acids: CASSRSRYGYTF.

The rearrangement joins TRBV27 to TRBJ2-7, with 8 bases matching TRBD1. With 3 bases clipped from V and 5 bases from J, the junction kept 9 bases outside the gene matches. The CDR3 spans 15 residues. CDR1 and CDR2 from the germline V gene are MNHEY and SMNVEV (reference sequence). The CDR3 loop is CASSFRQGAYHEQYF. In nucleotides, the CDR3 is TGTGCCAGCAGTTTCCGGCAGGGGGCTTACCACGAGCAGTACTTC.

The rearrangement uses TRBV9 and TRBJ2-1; 8 nucleotides align to TRBD1. V gave up 3 bases and J gave up 9 bases; unmatched junction bases: 8. This CDR3 has 14 amino acids. In germline, CDR1 is SGDLS, CDR2 YYNGEE. The CDR3 coding sequence is TGTGCCAGCAGCGCAGGGACAGGCTATGGTGAGCAGTTCTTC. It is translated as CASSAGTGYGEQFF.

This clone was observed a single time. The rearrangement uses TRBV25-1 and TRBJ1-4; a weak D match, TRBD1 (6 bases). This CDR3 is built from 13 residues. With 3 bases removed from V and 6 bases from J, the gap between germline ends came to 8 bases. Germline CDR1 reads MGHDK; CDR2 reads SYGVNS. CDR3 protein: CASSDRGDEKLFF. CDR3 in DNA: TGTGCCAGCAGTGACAGGGGAGATGAAAAACTGTTTTTT.

The chain has TRBV12-3 or TRBV12-4 and TRBJ1-1; D call uncertain. The CDR3 extends over 12 amino acids. V was pared by 2 bases and J by 7 bases, with 8 bases between. This CDR3 is CASSLRSSEAFF. The CDR3 DNA reads as TGTGCCAGCAGTTTAAGGAGTAGTGAAGCTTTCTTT.

This clone has just one count. The chain employs TRBV6-5 and TRBJ1-1; D perhaps matches TRBD1 (6 bases). The CDR3 sequence is 13 residues long. V lost 5 bases and J lost 7, with 14 bases in between. Germline V gives CDR1 MNHEY, CDR2 SVGAGI. This CDR3 reads CASSRHRDVEAFF. The CDR3, as DNA: TGTGCCAGCAGTAGACACAGGGATGTTGAAGCTTTCTTT.

This rearrangement joins TRBV4-3 to TRBJ2-2; D is uncertain. V was pared by 1 base and J by 5 bases, with 14 bases between. This CDR3 region has 16 residues. CDR1 is LGHNA, CDR2 YSLEER, per germline. CDR3 in DNA: TGCGCCAGCAGCCAAGGAAAGAGGTCGGAAACCGGGGAGCTGTTTTTT. Translated: CASSQGKRSETGELFF.